The 27 T cell receptor beta chains below come from one sample, sequenced in a study of Ad26.COV2.S vaccination and SARS-CoV-2 variants. Treatment meaning: 15 to 20 received Ad26.COV2.S at low or high dose, single or two shots; about 5 received placebo; per-sample allocation not given. Specimen acquisition occurred on day 63 following the initial vaccine or placebo injection. Sequencing used immunoSEQ multiplex PCR; TCRdb keeps in-frame clones, though not all of them. This sample has 300,000 to 350,000 clones, with roughly 90% found just once. The source material was peripheral blood, sampled in a trial of Ad26.COV2.S vaccine versus placebo. These receptors came from a person between 18 and 65 years old who received the Ad26.COV2.S COVID-19 vaccine or a placebo.

This chain links TRBV5-4 with TRBJ2-1; a weak D match, TRBD1 (5 bases). V was pared by 4 bases and J by 10 bases, with 21 bases between. The germline V gene encodes CDR1 SGHNT and CDR2 YYREEE (reference sequence). The CDR3 spans 15 residues. The CDR3 loop is CASSPGAGSIVEQFF. In DNA form, the CDR3 reads TGTGCCAGCAGCCCCGGCGCAGGGTCGATTGTAGAGCAGTTCTTC. Full variable domain (rest looked up from reference TRBV5-4 and TRBJ2-1): ETGVTQSPTHLIKTRGQQVTLRCSSQSGHNTVSWYQQALGQGPQFIFQYYREEENGRGNFPPRFSGLQFPNYSSELNVNALELDDSALYLCASSPGAGSIVEQFFGPGTRLTVL.

The genes are TRBV7-3 and TRBJ2-1; D gene uncertain. V dropped 1 base and J dropped 6 bases, with 13 bases sitting between them. CDR1 and CDR2 from the germline V gene are SGHTA and FQGTGA. CDR3 length: 15 amino acids. The CDR3 DNA reads TGTGCCAGCAGCTTAAAGACGGCTGGGATCAATGAGCAGTTCTTC. It codes for CASSLKTAGINEQFF.

The gene calls are TRBV19 and TRBJ1-1, with D possibly TRBD1 on 5 matching bases. The ends were cut back, 6 bases at V and 6 bases at J, with 14 bases in the middle. This CDR3 has 13 residues. Germline CDR1 LNHDA, CDR2 SQIVND (reference sequence). The CDR3 DNA reads TGTGCCAGTAGCCTCCCGGGGGGGGCTGAAGCTTTCTTT. Translated, it gives CASSLPGGAEAFF.

This sequence joins TRBV27 and TRBJ1-2; the D is unclear. The CDR3 has 17 residues. The V gene's germline CDR1 is MNHEY and CDR2 SMNVEV (reference sequence). V lost 3 bases to trimming and J lost 6 bases, with 23 bases between them. The CDR3 loop is CASSFLTYNLESDGYTF. CDR3 DNA sequence: TGTGCCAGCAGTTTTCTCACCTATAACCTAGAAAGCGATGGCTACACCTTC.

This clone appeared once. The genes are TRBV18 and TRBJ1-3; the D gene is possibly TRBD1 (6 bases). The CDR3 loop spans 14 amino acids. In germline, CDR1 is KGHSH, CDR2 LQKENI. Trimming cost V 6 bases and J 4 bases, with 13 bases left between them. The CDR3 DNA reads as TGTGCCAGCTCGCTACAGGGTGACGGAAACACCATATATTTT. Residues: CASSLQGDGNTIYF. Complete variable domain (other parts from reference TRBV18 and TRBJ1-3): NAGVMQNPRHLVRRRGQEARLRCSPMKGHSHVYWYRQLPEEGLKFMVYLQKENIIDESGMPKERFSAEFPKEGPSILRIQQVVRGDSAAYFCASSLQGDGNTIYFGEGSWLTVV.

The CDR3 loop reads CATSREGTGYGYTF. The CDR3 bases are TGTGCCACCAGCAGAGAAGGGACTGGCTATGGCTACACCTTC. The rearrangement links TRBV15 to TRBJ1-2; possibly TRBD1 for D (5 bases). V lost 0 bases and J lost 4, with 9 bases in between. CDR3 length equals 14 residues. Germline V gene sequence: CDR1 LNHNV, CDR2 YYDKDF (reference sequence). Full variable domain (remainder filled in from reference TRBV15 and TRBJ1-2): DAMVIQNPRYQVTQFGKPVTLSCSQTLNHNVMYWYQQKSSQAPKLLFHYYDKDFNNEADTPDNFQSRRPNTSFCFLDIRSPGLGDTAMYLCATSREGTGYGYTFGSGTRLTVV.

This chain uses TRBV6-2 or TRBV6-3 with TRBJ1-5; TRBD1 aligns across 8 bases. The CDR3 is 13 amino acids. The V segment lost 5 bases and the J segment 6 bases; nucleotides outside the gene matches: 3. Germline V gene data show CDR1 as MNHEY and CDR2 as SVGEGT. CDR3 coding DNA: TGTGCCAGCAGTCCGACAGGGGTTCAGCCCCAGCATTTT. Translation: CASSPTGVQPQHF.

The chain recombines TRBV2 with TRBJ1-5; 7 bases are a match to TRBD1. V lost 8 bases, J lost 2 bases, and 3 bases stayed unmatched. The CDR3 has 13 amino acids. Germline V gene data show CDR1 as SNHLY and CDR2 as FYNNEI. The CDR3 DNA reads as TGTGCCAGCGGTGGGACAGGCAATCAGCCCCAGCATTTT. Residues: CASGGTGNQPQHF.

The chain uses TRBV18 and TRBJ2-5; 8 bases fit TRBD1. J gave up 1 base and V 3 bases, and 4 bases lay outside the gene matches. CDR1 and CDR2 (germline): KGHSH, LQKENI. This CDR3 contains 15 residues. DNA for the CDR3: TGTGCCAGCTCACCGGACAGGGTACTCCAAGAGACCCAGTACTTC. It yields the protein CASSPDRVLQETQYF.

The rearrangement joins TRBV9 to TRBJ1-1, with a weak D call TRBD1 (5 bases). V lost 0 bases, J lost 7 bases, and 13 bases lay in between. The length of the CDR3 is 14 residues. Looked up from germline, CDR1 is SGDLS and CDR2 is YYNGEE. The CDR3 sequence is CASSVVSRVGEAFF. Here the CDR3 DNA reads TGTGCCAGCAGCGTAGTCTCCAGGGTAGGTGAAGCTTTCTTT.

This clone was recorded only once. V usage is TRBV14 and J usage is TRBJ2-3; 11 positions match TRBD2. The CDR3 loop spans 18 amino acids. V dropped 2 bases and J dropped 0; count of bases not matched to a gene: 7. The germline V gene has CDR1 SGHDN and CDR2 FVKESK. CDR3: CASSQLTSGGLSTDTQYF. CDR3 DNA: TGTGCCAGCAGCCAACTCACTAGCGGGGGCCTTAGCACAGATACGCAGTATTTT.

V is TRBV25-1 and J is TRBJ1-1; D is perhaps TRBD1 (5 bases). Per germline, CDR1 MGHDK and CDR2 SYGVNS. The CDR3 is 17 amino acids. V lost 2 bases and J 1 base, leaving 17 bases between the germline ends. This CDR3 is CASSETILRTSNTEAFF. CDR3 nucleotide sequence: TGTGCCAGCAGTGAAACCATTCTGAGGACATCGAACACTGAAGCTTTCTTT. Full variable domain (rest looked up from reference TRBV25-1 and TRBJ1-1): EADIYQTPRYLVIGTGKKITLECSQTMGHDKMYWYQQDPGMELHLIHYSYGVNSTEKGDLSSESTVSRIRTEHFPLTLESARPSHTSQYLCASSETILRTSNTEAFFGQGTRLTVV.

V usage is TRBV19 and J usage is TRBJ1-1; D is uncertain. The V end lost 1 base, the J end lost 0 bases, and 9 bases lay between the germline ends. This CDR3 has 15 residues. From germline, CDR1 is LNHDA and CDR2 SQIVND (reference sequence). The CDR3 sequence: CASSIGTVMNTEAFF. As DNA, the CDR3 is TGTGCCAGTAGTATAGGGACCGTGATGAACACTGAAGCTTTCTTT.

This clone has just a few counts. The chain has TRBV19 and TRBJ2-1, with 11 bases aligning to TRBD2. The length of the CDR3 is 15 residues. CDR1 LNHDA and CDR2 SQIVND come from the germline V gene (reference sequence). The V segment lost 7 bases and the J segment 4 bases; nucleotides outside the gene matches: 6. The CDR3 sequence is CASTPGLADYNEQFF. CDR3 DNA: TGTGCCAGTACCCCGGGACTAGCGGATTACAATGAGCAGTTCTTC.

The rearrangement joins TRBV15 to TRBJ1-1, with D uncertain. V lost 4 bases and J lost 0, with 12 bases in between. The CDR3 runs 15 residues. CDR1 is LNHNV, CDR2 YYDKDF, per germline (reference sequence). The CDR3 nucleotides are TGTGCCACCAGCATTCCAGGTCATATGAACACTGAAGCTTTCTTT. Translation gives CATSIPGHMNTEAFF. Using reference TRBV15 and TRBJ1-1 for the parts outside the CDR3, the full variable domain is DAMVIQNPRYQVTQFGKPVTLSCSQTLNHNVMYWYQQKSSQAPKLLFHYYDKDFNNEADTPDNFQSRRPNTSFCFLDIRSPGLGDTAMYLCATSIPGHMNTEAFFGQGTRLTVV.

The V gene is TRBV2, the J gene TRBJ2-7, with no clear D. The germline V gene encodes CDR1 SNHLY and CDR2 FYNNEI. V was cut by 0 bases and J by 4 bases, with 10 bases left in between. The CDR3 length is 14 residues. The chain's CDR3 is CASSEASRPYEQYV. The DNA for the CDR3 is TGTGCCAGCAGTGAAGCGTCGAGACCATACGAGCAGTACGTC.

V is TRBV4-2 and J is TRBJ2-1; D gene uncertain. The CDR3 length is 12 residues. In germline, CDR1 is LGHNA, CDR2 YNFKEQ. Trimming shortened V by 2 bases and J by 6 bases, and 5 bases separated the two germline ends. CDR3 coding DNA: TGTGCCAGCAGCCAATTACTCAATGAGCAGTTCTTC. Protein sequence: CASSQLLNEQFF.

The V and J genes are TRBV15 and TRBJ2-7; 9 bases align to TRBD1. This CDR3 comprises 14 residues. Germline trimming cut 4 bases from V and 2 bases from J; bases unmatched to any gene: 3. Germline V CDR1 and CDR2: LNHNV, YYDKDF (reference sequence). The CDR3 DNA is TGTGCCACCAGCAAACAGGGGGCGACCTACGAGCAGTACGTC. Its translation: CATSKQGATYEQYV.

This sequence joins TRBV9 and TRBJ2-4, with 8 nucleotides matching TRBD2. CDR1 is SGDLS and CDR2 is YYNGEE in the germline V gene. CDR3 length: 15 residues. With 4 bases clipped from V and 6 bases from J, the junction kept 9 bases outside the gene matches. The CDR3 region is CASSTLAGGRNIQYF. The DNA for the CDR3 is TGTGCCAGCAGCACTCTAGCGGGTGGGAGAAACATTCAGTACTTC.

This clone was recorded a few times. The chain is built from TRBV10-3 and TRBJ2-2, with 7 bases lining up with TRBD1. This CDR3 contains 17 residues. Germline CDR1 is ENHRY and CDR2 is SYGVKD. V lost 3 bases to trimming and J lost 8 bases; unmatched junction nucleotides: 15. CDR3 sequence reads: CAISEGQERSADGELFF. For the CDR3, the DNA is TGTGCCATCAGTGAAGGACAGGAGAGATCCGCGGATGGGGAGCTGTTTTTT.

V usage is TRBV7-9 and J usage is TRBJ1-1; TRBD1 is a possible D gene (5 bases). Germline assignment: CDR1 SEHNR and CDR2 FQNEAQ (reference sequence). The V gene lost 7 bases and the J gene lost 11 bases, with 20 bases spanning the gap. The CDR3 contains 13 residues. The CDR3: CASTRASVGWAFF. The CDR3 region has the DNA TGTGCCAGCACCAGGGCCTCAGTGGGTTGGGCTTTCTTT.

The chain links TRBV19 to TRBJ2-7; D uncertain. Germline V gives CDR1 LNHDA, CDR2 SQIVND (reference sequence). Trimming stripped 3 bases from V and 5 bases from J, with 5 bases between. The CDR3 spans 11 residues. The CDR3 spells CASSMKNEQYF. CDR3 DNA: TGTGCCAGTAGTATGAAGAACGAGCAGTACTTC.

The chain links TRBV7-6 to TRBJ2-5; 9 nucleotides line up with TRBD1. Germline V lookup: CDR1 SGHVS, CDR2 FNYEAQ. The CDR3 contains 14 residues. V shed 5 bases and J 5 bases; nucleotides not matched to a gene: 6. CDR3 nucleotides: TGTGCCAGCAGCCCACAGGGGGCGTCGGAGACCCAGTACTTC. This gives the protein CASSPQGASETQYF.

This rearrangement joins TRBV19 to TRBJ1-2; the D is unclear. With 5 bases removed from V and 0 bases from J, the gap between germline ends came to 16 bases. This CDR3 spans 16 amino acids. Germline lookup yields CDR1 LNHDA and CDR2 SQIVND (reference sequence). This chain's CDR3 is CASSPSPTVANYGYTF. In DNA, the CDR3 is TGTGCCAGTAGTCCGTCGCCCACGGTCGCTAACTATGGCTACACCTTC.

The CDR3 spells CASSPRETSPLHF. The CDR3 DNA sequence: TGTGCCAGCTCACCCCGAGAAACTTCACCCCTCCACTTT. V gene TRBV18 combines with J gene TRBJ1-6; D is uncertain. V was clipped by 3 bases and J by 9 bases, with 9 bases between them. CDR3 length: 13 residues. Looked up from germline, CDR1 is KGHSH and CDR2 is LQKENI. The full variable domain, in which reference TRBV18 and TRBJ1-6 provide the parts outside the CDR3, is NAGVMQNPRHLVRRRGQEARLRCSPMKGHSHVYWYRQLPEEGLKFMVYLQKENIIDESGMPKERFSAEFPKEGPSILRIQQVVRGDSAAYFCASSPRETSPLHFGNGTRLTVT.

This clone was observed once. The chain is built from TRBV6-5 and TRBJ1-1; D gene ambiguous. Germline CDR1 MNHEY, CDR2 SVGAGI. V dropped 8 bases and J dropped 4 bases, with 8 bases sitting between them. The CDR3 has 11 residues. This chain's CDR3 is CASDTGTEAFF. CDR3 in DNA: TGTGCCAGCGACACGGGCACTGAAGCTTTCTTT.

The table lists this clone with a count of one. J is TRBJ1-1 and V is TRBV5-1; D is ambiguous. Germline V lookup: CDR1 SGHRS, CDR2 YFSETQ. This CDR3 comprises 13 residues. Trimming pared 4 bases from V and 2 bases from J, leaving 9 bases between. This CDR3 is CASSPTANTEAFF. The CDR3, as DNA: TGCGCCAGCAGCCCTACAGCTAACACTGAAGCTTTCTTT.